One TCR beta chain is described in this entry. Time point here: persistent/refractory GD, antithyroid drugs over 5 years with positive TRAb. Construction of the TCR library relied on RNA isolated from PBMCs. Building the TCR beta libraries relied on iRepertoire HTBI primers, and CDR3 regions underwent Arm-PCR. Using its own MiXCR run on the multiplex PCR reads, TCRdb lists one record per CDR3 protein. The sample has about 310,000 distinct CDR3 sequences; under 25% are singletons. The CDR3 contains 14 residues. Germline V gene data show CDR1 as SGHTA and CDR2 as FQGNSA. The V end was cut by 4 bases, the J end by 0 bases, with 10 bases between. The record originates from a study of regulatory T cells in long-lasting Graves disease.

Sequencing was performed on peripheral blood mononuclear cells (PBMCs), taken when the disease was refractory, from a patient treated with antithyroid drugs. The gene calls are TRBV7-2 and TRBJ2-7, with D perhaps matching TRBD2 (6 bases). The source is a female donor with Graves disease. CDR3 nucleotides: TGTGCCAGCAGCTCCCGACTAGTCTCCTACGAGCAGTACTTC. This gives the protein CASSSRLVSYEQYF. Full variable domain (rest looked up from reference TRBV7-2 and TRBJ2-7): GAGVSQSPSNKVTEKGKDVELRCDPISGHTALYWYRQSLGQGLEFLIYFQGNSAPDKSGLPSDRFSAERTGGSVSTLTIQRTQQEDSAVYLCASSSRLVSYEQYFGPGTRLTVT.